This T cell receptor beta chain emerged from a study of blood T cell repertoires in COVID-19. The method was immunoSEQ multiplex PCR; TCRdb's version includes in-frame clones alone and lacks a portion of them. The sample includes around 150,000 clones, approximately 88% of them seen just once. Germline lookup yields CDR1 LGHDT and CDR2 YNNKEL (reference sequence). The CDR3 length is 17 residues. V lost 2 bases, J lost 2 bases, and 13 bases lay in between. Sequencing used PBMCs or T cells enriched from blood (not recorded which). The J gene is TRBJ2-6, the V gene TRBV3-1 (or the pseudogene TRBV3-2), with D perhaps TRBD1 (6 bases). The source is a man in his sixties or seventies who had been exposed to COVID-19. The CDR3 sequence is CASSQRQGKPGANVLTF. CDR3 bases: TGTGCCAGCAGCCAACGCCAGGGGAAGCCTGGGGCCAACGTCCTGACTTTC.